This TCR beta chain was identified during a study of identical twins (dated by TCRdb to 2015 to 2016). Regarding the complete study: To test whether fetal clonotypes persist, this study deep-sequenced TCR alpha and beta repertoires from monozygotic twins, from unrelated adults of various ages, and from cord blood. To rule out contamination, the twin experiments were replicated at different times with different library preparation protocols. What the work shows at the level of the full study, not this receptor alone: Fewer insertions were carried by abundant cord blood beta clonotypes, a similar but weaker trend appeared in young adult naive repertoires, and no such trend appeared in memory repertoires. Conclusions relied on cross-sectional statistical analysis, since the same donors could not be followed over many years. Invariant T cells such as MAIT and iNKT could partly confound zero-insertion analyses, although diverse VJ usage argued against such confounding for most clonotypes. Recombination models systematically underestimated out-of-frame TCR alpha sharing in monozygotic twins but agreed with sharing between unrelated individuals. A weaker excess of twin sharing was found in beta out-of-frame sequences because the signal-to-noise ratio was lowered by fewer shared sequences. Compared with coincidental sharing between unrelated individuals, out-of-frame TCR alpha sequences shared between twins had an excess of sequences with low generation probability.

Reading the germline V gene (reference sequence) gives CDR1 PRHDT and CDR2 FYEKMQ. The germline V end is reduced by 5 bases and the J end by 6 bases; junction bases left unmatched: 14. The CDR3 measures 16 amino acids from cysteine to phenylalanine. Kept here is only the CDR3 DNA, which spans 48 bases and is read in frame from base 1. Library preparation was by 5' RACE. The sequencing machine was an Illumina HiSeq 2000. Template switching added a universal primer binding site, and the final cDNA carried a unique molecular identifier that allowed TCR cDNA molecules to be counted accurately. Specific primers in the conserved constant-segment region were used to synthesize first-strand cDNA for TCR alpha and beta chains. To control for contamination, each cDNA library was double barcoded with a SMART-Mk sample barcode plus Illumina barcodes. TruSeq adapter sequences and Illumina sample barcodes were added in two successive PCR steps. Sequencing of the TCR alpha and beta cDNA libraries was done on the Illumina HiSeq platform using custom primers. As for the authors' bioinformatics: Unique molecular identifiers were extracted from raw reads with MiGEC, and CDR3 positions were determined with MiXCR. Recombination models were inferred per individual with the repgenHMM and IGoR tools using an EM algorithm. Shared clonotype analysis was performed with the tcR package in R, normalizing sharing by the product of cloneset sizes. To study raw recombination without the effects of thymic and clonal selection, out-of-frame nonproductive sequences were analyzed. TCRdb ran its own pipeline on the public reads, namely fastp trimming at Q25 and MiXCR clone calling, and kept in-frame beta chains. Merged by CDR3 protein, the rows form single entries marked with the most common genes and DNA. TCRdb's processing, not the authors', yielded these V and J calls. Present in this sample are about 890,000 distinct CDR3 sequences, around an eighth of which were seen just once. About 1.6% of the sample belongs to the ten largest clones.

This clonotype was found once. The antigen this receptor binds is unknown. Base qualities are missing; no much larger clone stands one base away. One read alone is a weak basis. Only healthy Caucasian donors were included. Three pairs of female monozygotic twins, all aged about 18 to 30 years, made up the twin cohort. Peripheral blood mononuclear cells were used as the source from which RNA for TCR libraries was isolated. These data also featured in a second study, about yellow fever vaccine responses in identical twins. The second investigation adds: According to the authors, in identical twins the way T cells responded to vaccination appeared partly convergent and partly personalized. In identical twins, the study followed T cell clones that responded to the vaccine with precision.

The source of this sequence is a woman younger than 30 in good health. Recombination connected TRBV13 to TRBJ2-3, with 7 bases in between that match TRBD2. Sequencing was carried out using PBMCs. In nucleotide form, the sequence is TGTGCCAGCAGCCCCTCGGCGGGGAGCGGGGCTGATACGCAGTATTTT. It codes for CASSPSAGSGADTQYF.